This T cell receptor beta chain was identified in a study of PD-1 blockade in classical Hodgkin lymphoma. Time point denoted: cycle 4 day 1 (C4D1), after around six weeks of nivolumab. After autologous stem cell transplantation all patients relapsed, and prior brentuximab vedotin exposure differed between cohorts. Clones were sequenced by immunoSEQ multiplex PCR, and TCRdb holds only the in-frame ones, with some missing. Of approximately 96,000 clones listed, approximately 94% are singletons. This CDR3 is 13 amino acids long. Germline CDR1 SGHVS, CDR2 FQNEAQ. The ends were cut back, 4 bases at V and 6 bases at J, with 10 bases in the middle.

This clonotype was obtained from a human donor with classical Hodgkin lymphoma. Sequenced here: peripheral blood mononuclear cells (PBMCs), sampled before the fourth cycle of nivolumab. The genes are TRBV7-8 and TRBJ2-1; tentatively, D is TRBD2 (6 bases). CDR3 DNA sequence: TGTGCCAGCAGCTCTCGGAGGGCCAATGAGCAGTTCTTC. The encoded protein is CASSSRRANEQFF.